The rows below give T cell receptor beta chains drawn from one sample of a study of blood T cell repertoires in COVID-19. Method: immunoSEQ multiplex PCR; TCRdb's copy keeps in-frame clones and lacks some. The sample records about 150,000 clones, 75% to 90% being singletons. The specimen was peripheral blood. All receptors come from a woman in her 70s with acute or convalescent COVID-19. Both conserved end residues are part of each CDR3. Each record gives: D gene, V gene, CDR3 length, J gene, clone size, CDR3 protein, CDR3 DNA. D genes are given only for firm matches. Only some rows state a clone size, as once, few, many or a class for expanded clones.

>TRBD2|TRBV7-2|16|TRBJ2-7|.
CASSRSIAGGLYEQYF
TGTGCCAGCAGTCGATCAATAGCGGGGGGACTCTACGAGCAGTACTTC
>TRBD1|TRBV29-1|14|TRBJ2-2|.
CSAYRGPTTGELFF
TGCAGCGCCTACAGGGGGCCGACCACCGGGGAGCTGTTTTTT
>.|TRBV3-1/TRBV3-2|16|TRBJ1-4|.
CASSQDPDSSNEKLFF
TGTGCCAGCAGCCAAGATCCTGACAGTAGTAATGAAAAACTGTTTTTT
>.|TRBV7-8|17|TRBJ1-3|.
CASSDHFPGPSGNTIYF
TGTGCCAGCAGCGACCACTTCCCAGGGCCCTCTGGAAACACCATATATTTT
>.|TRBV7-3|14|TRBJ2-2|.
CASSFDTTTGELFF
TGTGCCAGCAGCTTCGACACCACCACCGGGGAGCTGTTTTTT
>TRBD1|TRBV30|16|TRBJ1-2|.
CAWRMRTGRGPYGYTF
TGTGCCTGGAGAATGAGGACAGGACGGGGCCCCTATGGCTACACCTTC
>TRBD1|TRBV11-1|14|TRBJ2-3|many
CASSRDSPTDTQYF
TGTGCCAGCAGCCGGGACAGCCCCACAGATACGCAGTATTTT
>.|TRBV6-6|13|TRBJ2-1|.
CASSGLALREQFF
TGTGCCAGCAGTGGGCTGGCCTTACGGGAGCAGTTCTTC
>TRBD1|TRBV18|14|TRBJ1-1|.
CASSARGVDTEAFF
TGTGCCAGCTCCGCCAGGGGGGTGGACACTGAAGCTTTCTTT
>TRBD1|TRBV29-1|14|TRBJ2-1|.
CSDQGQGAGNEQFF
TGCAGCGACCAGGGACAGGGGGCGGGCAATGAGCAGTTCTTC